This is a list of T cell receptor beta chains from one sample in a study of human T cells and chemical hapten exposure. TCRdb fed the RACE reads into MiXCR, producing one record per CDR3 protein. The table has 82,000 or so distinct CDR3 sequences, 10% to 15% seen once; the top ten hold about 5.7%. Sequenced here: whole blood, sampled in connection with sensitization to the hapten diphenylcyclopropenone (DPC). These receptor sequences come from a woman between 50 and 59 years old with alopecia areata. Some clones in this sample may be carry-over from other donors' samples. CDR3s leave out the opening cysteine and the closing phenylalanine or tryptophan.

TRBV11-3	TRBJ2-1	ASSYRGGEQF
TRBV2	TRBJ2-5	ASSSDLQETQY
TRBV6-1	TRBJ2-1	ASSRGDFSSYNEQF
TRBV12-3/TRBV12-4	TRBJ2-3	ASSRSGGTDTQY
TRBV4-1	TRBJ2-1	ASSQVLAGANEQF
TRBV6-6	TRBJ2-5	ASSYRILAGGGETQY
TRBV4-2	TRBJ1-4	ASSQDLGTSNEKLF
TRBV3-1	TRBJ2-5	ASSRGTSGRPGAETQY
TRBV5-1	TRBJ1-4	ASSPGQPGLATNEKLF
TRBV29-1	TRBJ1-1	SVGAPGLTEAF
TRBV15	TRBJ2-2	ATSKLARPWHPNTGELF
TRBV29-1	TRBJ1-4	SVDTRLLNEKLF
TRBV12-3/TRBV12-4	TRBJ2-3	ASSIAGASGDTQY
TRBV20-1	TRBJ2-7	SARAPGTDVYEQY
TRBV18	TRBJ2-5	ASSPDAGPQETQY
TRBV9	TRBJ1-5	ASSPTDRFNQPQH
TRBV20-1	TRBJ1-4	SAWTALNEKLF
TRBV18	TRBJ2-3	ASSLTGKRGTDTQY
TRBV5-6	TRBJ2-7	ASSLYERASSYEQY
TRBV18	TRBJ2-7	ASSRDRAYEQY
TRBV24-1	TRBJ2-3	ATSDWGGQAY
TRBV10-3	TRBJ2-3	AILASATSTDTQY
TRBV29-1	TRBJ2-1	SVVSYNEQF
TRBV9	TRBJ1-1	ASSVEVNTEAF
TRBV18	TRBJ1-5	ASSPVGGSAQH
TRBV19	TRBJ1-5	ASSIALGGNQPQH
TRBV7-9	TRBJ1-6	ASSLAGVNSPLH
TRBV20-1	TRBJ2-1	SASPDGGSVFNEQF
TRBV7-9	TRBJ2-5	ATLGTTVGETQY
TRBV29-1	TRBJ1-4	SVEAGGATNEKLF
TRBV20-1	TRBJ2-7	SAPREPAYEQY
TRBV3-1	TRBJ2-1	ASSHRDRVSHEQF
TRBV11-2	TRBJ2-1	ASSLEAGRLQF
TRBV4-2	TRBJ2-3	ASSQDRLAGDSDTQY
TRBV11-1	TRBJ2-1	ASSLAVSLNEQF
TRBV19	TRBJ1-2	ASSRQGADYGYT
TRBV11-2	TRBJ2-5	ASSLGVRETQY
TRBV7-6	TRBJ2-5	ASSLAGAGQETQY
TRBV29-1	TRBJ2-2	SAAGGTGELF
TRBV6-5	TRBJ1-2	ASSLLGGQGYT
TRBV29-1	TRBJ2-5	SVGQETQY
TRBV6-6	TRBJ2-3	ASSYSSRTDTQY
TRBV4-2	TRBJ2-3	ASSQDGGTDTQY
TRBV2	TRBJ2-1	ASRIGEFTYNEQF
TRBV20-1	TRBJ2-7	SAYRDSYEQY
TRBV3-1	TRBJ2-1	ASSPGLPYRQF
TRBV7-9	TRBJ1-2	ASSPSQGARYGYT
TRBV6-1	TRBJ2-3	ASSRTTPSTDTQY
TRBV7-9	TRBJ2-7	ASSLGVGTSYEQY
TRBV30	TRBJ1-2	AWSVRRQLYGYT
TRBV19	TRBJ2-1	ASSIFGTGESLYNEQF